The 26 T cell receptor beta chains below all came from one sample that was sequenced in a study of blood T cells in healthy people across ages. A sample-barcoded 5' primer and a J-beta primer mix were used in a second PCR of about 7 to 12 cycles. Via MiXCR, TCRdb re-called the 5' RACE reads, giving one row per CDR3 protein. The data contain 800,000 to 950,000 distinct CDR3 sequences, about 44% of them singletons. What was sequenced was blood. These receptors were collected from a man aged 30-40 years in good health.

The rearrangement joins TRBV11-2 to TRBJ2-4; TRBD2 might be the D (6 bases). The end of the DNA aligns better with TRBJ2-7, so the J call may be wrong. The CDR3 is 16 residues long. Per the germline V gene, CDR1 is SGHAT and CDR2 is FQNNGV. CDR3 in amino acids: CASSPDLAGFGYEQYF. CDR3 sequence (DNA): TGTGCCAGCAGCCCAGATCTCGCGGGGTTCGGCTACGAGCAGTACTTC.

This clonotype has more than one count but fewer than ten. This CDR3 reads CASSLGWGQDYGYTF. In DNA, the CDR3 is TGTGCCAGCAGCTTAGGTTGGGGGCAGGACTATGGCTACACCTTC. This chain uses TRBV7-2 with TRBJ1-2; D is possibly TRBD1 (6 bases). The CDR3 is 15 amino acids. V was trimmed by 1 base and J by 3 bases, leaving 12 bases between them. Germline-derived CDR1 and CDR2 are SGHTA and FQGNSA.

This clonotype was detected a few times. The V and J genes are TRBV11-2 and TRBJ2-3; TRBD2 matches 11 bases. CDR3 length equals 15 residues. Germline V lookup: CDR1 SGHAT, CDR2 FQNNGV. The V segment lost 0 bases and the J segment 5 bases; nucleotides outside the gene matches: 1. CDR3 sequence reads: CASSLDGTSGDTQYF. The CDR3, as DNA: TGTGCCAGCAGCTTAGACGGGACTAGCGGAGATACGCAGTATTTT.

V usage is TRBV9 and J usage is TRBJ2-1, with a possible D match to TRBD2 (6 bases). Germline loops: CDR1 SGDLS, CDR2 YYNGEE. V was trimmed by 2 bases and J by 2 bases, leaving 11 bases between them. The CDR3 covers 15 residues. CDR3 sequence (DNA): TGTGCCAGCAGCGTGGAGCGGGCTCCCTACAATGAGCAGTTCTTC. It yields the protein CASSVERAPYNEQFF.

The J gene is TRBJ2-7, the V gene TRBV10-3; perhaps D is TRBD1 or TRBD2 (5 bases each). This CDR3 comprises 14 residues. Trimming took 11 bases from V and 0 from J, leaving 17 bases between them. Germline V lookup: CDR1 ENHRY, CDR2 SYGVKD. This CDR3 reads CAAGGAGISYEQYF. The CDR3 DNA is TGTGCCGCGGGTGGGGCAGGGATCTCCTACGAGCAGTACTTC.

The rearrangement joins TRBV12-3 or TRBV12-4 to TRBJ2-1; TRBD1 matches at 7 bases. With 5 bases clipped from V and 2 bases from J, the junction kept 12 bases outside the gene matches. The CDR3 extends over 17 amino acids. DNA for the CDR3: TGTGCCAGCAGTAAACACGCCGGGGACAGACCCTACAATGAGCAGTTCTTC. Protein product: CASSKHAGDRPYNEQFF.

The rearrangement links TRBV3-1 to TRBJ2-1; possibly TRBD2 for D (6 bases). CDR3 size: 17 residues. V lost 0 bases to trimming and J lost 3 bases, with 15 bases between them. In germline, CDR1 is LGHDT, CDR2 YNNKEL (reference sequence). The CDR3 loop reads CASSQDLVGGVYNEQFF. CDR3 bases: TGTGCCAGCAGCCAAGATCTGGTGGGGGGAGTCTACAATGAGCAGTTCTTC.

This chain joins TRBV6-6 and TRBJ2-4; D is unclear. In germline, CDR1 is MNHNY, CDR2 SVGAGI (reference sequence). The CDR3 runs 15 residues. The germline V and J ends were trimmed by 6 bases and 7 bases, with 19 bases remaining between them. This CDR3 reads CASSPPGGSRNIQYF. DNA of the CDR3: TGTGCCAGCAGCCCTCCGGGTGGGTCGAGGAACATTCAGTACTTC.

V is TRBV5-1 and J is TRBJ2-3, with D maybe TRBD2 (6 bases). Deletions cut 2 bases from V and 4 bases from J, with 17 bases between. This CDR3 is 16 amino acids long. Germline CDR1 SGHRS, CDR2 YFSETQ. CDR3 region: CASSFRAGGAPDTQYF. DNA for the CDR3: TGCGCCAGCAGCTTTCGAGCGGGCGGGGCGCCAGATACGCAGTATTTT.

This clonotype turned up a few times. This rearrangement joins TRBV7-2 to TRBJ2-5; D tentatively fits TRBD1 or TRBD2 (6 bases each). Germline V lookup: CDR1 SGHTA, CDR2 FQGNSA. Trimming stripped 0 bases from V and 4 bases from J, with 12 bases between. The CDR3 is 15 residues long. CDR3 sequence reads: CASSLAGGLTETQYF. The CDR3 region has the DNA TGTGCCAGCAGCTTAGCAGGGGGGCTAACAGAGACCCAGTACTTC.

This clonotype was seen a handful of times. The rearrangement uses TRBV4-2 and TRBJ2-2; no clear D gene. The ends were cut back, 0 bases at V and 4 bases at J, with 9 bases in the middle. The CDR3 length is 15 residues. The germline V gene encodes CDR1 LGHNA and CDR2 YNFKEQ. The CDR3 DNA follows: TGTGCCAGCAGCCAAGAATTCGTCGGCACCGGGGAGCTGTTTTTT. This translates into CASSQEFVGTGELFF.

This clonotype was counted between two and nine times. The chain links TRBV20-1 to TRBJ2-7; no reliable D call. Trimming pared 1 base from V and 3 bases from J, leaving 13 bases between. Germline values: CDR1 DFQATT, CDR2 SNEGSKA (reference sequence). The CDR3 runs 14 residues. CDR3 DNA sequence: TGCAGTGCTAGAGGTCCAGATCTCTTCTACGAGCAGTACTTC. It yields the protein CSARGPDLFYEQYF.

The chain joins TRBV7-9 to TRBJ1-3; 7 nucleotides agree with TRBD1. V trimming: 4 bases; J trimming: 4 bases; junction bases outside the gene matches: 7. CDR1 and CDR2 (germline): SEHNR, FQNEAQ (reference sequence). This CDR3 comprises 15 residues. CDR3 residues: CASSSADRAGNTIYF. The CDR3 DNA is TGTGCCAGCAGCTCAGCCGACAGGGCCGGAAACACCATATATTTT.

At least ten counts were recorded for this clonotype. Here the CDR3 DNA reads TGCGCCAGCAGCTTGGCCGGGACAGGGATCAATCAGCCCCAGCATTTT. It translates to CASSLAGTGINQPQHF. The J gene is TRBJ1-5, the V gene TRBV5-1, with TRBD1 identical over 9 bases. The CDR3 has 16 amino acids. V lost 0 bases to trimming and J lost 3 bases; unmatched junction nucleotides: 4. The germline V gene has CDR1 SGHRS and CDR2 YFSETQ.

The rearrangement joins TRBV20-1 to TRBJ2-5; D might be TRBD2 (6 bases). Trimming removed 2 bases from V and 1 base from J, with 11 bases in between. Germline V gene data show CDR1 as DFQATT and CDR2 as SNEGSKA (reference sequence). CDR3 length: 14 amino acids. CDR3 region: CSARPGTPQETQYF. CDR3 DNA sequence: TGCAGTGCTAGACCCGGGACTCCCCAAGAGACCCAGTACTTC.

The V and J genes are TRBV4-1 and TRBJ2-5, with TRBD2 matching 13 bases. V shed 2 bases, J shed 2 bases, and the junction held 8 bases outside the gene matches. Germline V CDR1 and CDR2: MGHRA, YSYEKL. The CDR3 has 18 residues. In DNA, the CDR3 is TGCGCCAGCAGCCAACAAGGACTAGCGGGGGCGATACAAGAGACCCAGTACTTC. Amino acid sequence: CASSQQGLAGAIQETQYF.

The chain is built from TRBV3-1 and TRBJ2-7, with TRBD2 as a possible D gene (5 bases). The CDR3 spans 14 residues. The V and J ends lost 3 bases and 4 bases respectively, with 13 bases between them. From germline, CDR1 is LGHDT and CDR2 YNNKEL (reference sequence). In DNA, the CDR3 is TGTGCCAGCAGCCACACAGCGGATTCTTACGAGCAGTACTTC. Encoded protein: CASSHTADSYEQYF.

V gene TRBV4-1 combines with J gene TRBJ1-3, with unresolved D. Germline V gene data show CDR1 as MGHRA and CDR2 as YSYEKL. The V and J ends lost 0 bases and 2 bases respectively, with 8 bases between them. The CDR3 is made up of 15 amino acids. The chain's CDR3 is CASSQDRSPGNTIYF. In DNA form, the CDR3 reads TGCGCCAGCAGCCAAGATCGGTCTCCTGGAAACACCATATATTTT.

The chain joins TRBV5-5 to TRBJ1-1, with D uncertain. The CDR3 length is 13 residues. Germline CDR1 reads SGHKS; CDR2 reads YYEKEE (reference sequence). V was cut by 0 bases and J by 10 bases, with 13 bases left in between. The CDR3 DNA reads as TGTGCCAGCAGCTTGGGGGCCTGGGAGGGAGCTTTCTTT. It yields the protein CASSLGAWEGAFF.

Only a few counts were recorded for this clonotype. This sequence joins TRBV11-1 and TRBJ2-3; D is unclear. The germline V gene has CDR1 SGHAT and CDR2 FQDESV (reference sequence). The CDR3 runs 15 residues. Trimming shortened V by 5 bases and J by 0 bases, and 12 bases separated the two germline ends. CDR3 sequence reads: CASSPSLRSTDTQYF. In DNA, the CDR3 is TGTGCCAGCAGCCCGAGTCTGCGGAGCACAGATACGCAGTATTTT.

This chain joins TRBV6-2 or TRBV6-3 and TRBJ2-3; D unclear. Between the trimmed V and J ends, which lost 6 bases and 0 bases, there was a span of 10 bases. Looked up from germline, CDR1 is MNHEY and CDR2 is SVGEGT. CDR3 length: 14 residues. The DNA for the CDR3 is TGTGCCAGCAGCTGGTTCTCTAGCACAGATACGCAGTATTTT. Its protein product is CASSWFSSTDTQYF.

This clonotype was seen a few times. The genes are TRBV27 and TRBJ2-4; weak D call: TRBD2 (6 bases). The J call may be faulty, since TRBJ2-7 better matches the DNA end. The CDR3 spans 12 residues. Germline CDR1 is MNHEY and CDR2 is SMNVEV (reference sequence). CDR3 amino acids: CASGGSGYEQYF. Here the CDR3 DNA reads TGTGCCAGCGGGGGGTCGGGCTACGAGCAGTACTTC.

This chain links TRBV28 with TRBJ2-1; 8 bases are a match to TRBD1. Unmatched junction bases numbered 11, after V lost 4 bases and J lost 3 bases. CDR1 is MDHEN and CDR2 is SYDVKM in the germline V gene. The CDR3 extends over 17 amino acids. The CDR3 DNA follows: TGTGCCAGCAGTTCCTCGATTCAGGGGGCCCTCTACAATGAGCAGTTCTTC. Translating it yields CASSSSIQGALYNEQFF.

Turning to this clonotype: One junction end does not reproduce the germline sequence, and a read error may be involved. V and J are TRBV6-6 and TRBJ2-7; either TRBD1 or TRBD2 may fit D (5 bases each). The germline V gene has CDR1 MNHNY and CDR2 SVGAGI (reference sequence). The CDR3 covers 14 residues. CDR3 region: CVSSYEEGRYEQYF. The DNA of the CDR3 is TGTGTCAGCAGTTACGAAGAGGGACGCTACGAGCAGTACTTC.

This clonotype has only a few counts. The CDR3 region is CASSERGTVSGANVLTF. The CDR3 DNA reads as TGTGCCAGCTCTGAACGGGGCACAGTCTCTGGGGCCAACGTCCTGACTTTC. The chain is built from TRBV7-9 and TRBJ2-6; D may be TRBD1 or TRBD2 (5 bases each). Germline V gene data show CDR1 as SEHNR and CDR2 as FQNEAQ (reference sequence). V shed 8 bases and J shed 0 bases, with 17 bases lying between them. The CDR3 loop spans 17 amino acids.

The V call is TRBV3-1, the J call TRBJ2-7; weak D call: TRBD2 (5 bases). Trimming cost V 2 bases and J 1 base, with 9 bases left between them. The germline CDR1 and CDR2 sequences are LGHDT and YNNKEL (reference sequence). The length of the CDR3 is 14 residues. For the CDR3, the DNA is TGTGCCAGCAGCCAACAGAGGACTTCCTACGAGCAGTACTTC. Translated, it gives CASSQQRTSYEQYF.